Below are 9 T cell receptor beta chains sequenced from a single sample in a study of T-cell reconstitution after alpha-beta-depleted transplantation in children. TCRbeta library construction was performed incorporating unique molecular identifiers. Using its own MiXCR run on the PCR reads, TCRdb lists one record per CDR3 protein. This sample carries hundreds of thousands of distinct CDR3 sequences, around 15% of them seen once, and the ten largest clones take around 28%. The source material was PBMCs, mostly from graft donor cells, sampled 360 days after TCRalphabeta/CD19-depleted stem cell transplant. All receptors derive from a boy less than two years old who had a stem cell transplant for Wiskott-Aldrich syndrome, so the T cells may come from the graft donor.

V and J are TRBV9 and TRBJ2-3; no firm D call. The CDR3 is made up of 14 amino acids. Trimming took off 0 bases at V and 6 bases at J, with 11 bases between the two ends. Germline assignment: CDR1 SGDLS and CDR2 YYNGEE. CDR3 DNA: TGTGCCAGCAGCGTAGGATCGGAAGTGGATACGCAGTATTTT. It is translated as CASSVGSEVDTQYF.

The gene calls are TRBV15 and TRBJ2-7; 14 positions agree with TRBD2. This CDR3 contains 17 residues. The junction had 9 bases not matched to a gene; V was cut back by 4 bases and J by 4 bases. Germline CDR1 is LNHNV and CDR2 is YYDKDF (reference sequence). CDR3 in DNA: TGTGCCACCAGCAAAGGGACTAGCGGGGGTTGGACTTACGAGCAGTACTTC. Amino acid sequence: CATSKGTSGGWTYEQYF.

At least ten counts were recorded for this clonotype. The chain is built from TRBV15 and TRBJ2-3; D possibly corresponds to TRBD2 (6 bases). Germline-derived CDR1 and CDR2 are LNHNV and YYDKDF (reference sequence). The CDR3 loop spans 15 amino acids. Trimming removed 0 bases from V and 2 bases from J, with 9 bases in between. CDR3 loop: CATSRERRDTDTQYF. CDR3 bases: TGTGCCACCAGCAGAGAGAGGCGGGACACAGATACGCAGTATTTT.

CDR3 DNA sequence: TGTGCCAGTAGTGAGGGGGCTAGCGGGAGAAATGAGCAGTTCTTC. It encodes CASSEGASGRNEQFF. The genes are TRBV19 and TRBJ2-1; 10 nucleotides match TRBD2. Germline lookup yields CDR1 LNHDA and CDR2 SQIVND (reference sequence). The CDR3 has 15 amino acids. The V and J ends lost 5 bases and 7 bases, in that order; junction bases with no gene match: 8.

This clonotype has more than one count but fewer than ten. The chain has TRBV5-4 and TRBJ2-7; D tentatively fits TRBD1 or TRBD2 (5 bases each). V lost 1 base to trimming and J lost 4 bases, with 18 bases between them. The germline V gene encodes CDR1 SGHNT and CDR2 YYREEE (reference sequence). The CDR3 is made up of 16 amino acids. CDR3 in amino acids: CASSLRLRDGVYEQYF. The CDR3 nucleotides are TGTGCCAGCAGCTTGAGACTCCGGGACGGAGTTTACGAGCAGTACTTC.

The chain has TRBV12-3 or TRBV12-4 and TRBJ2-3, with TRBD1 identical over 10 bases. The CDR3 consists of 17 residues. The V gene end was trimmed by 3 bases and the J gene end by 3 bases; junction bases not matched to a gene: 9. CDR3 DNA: TGTGCCAGCAGTTTGCGCCGGGACAGGGGAGGAACAGATACGCAGTATTTT. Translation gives CASSLRRDRGGTDTQYF.

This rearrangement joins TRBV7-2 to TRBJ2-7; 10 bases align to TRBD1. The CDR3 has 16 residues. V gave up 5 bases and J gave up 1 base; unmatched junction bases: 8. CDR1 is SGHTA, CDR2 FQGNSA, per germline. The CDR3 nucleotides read TGTGCCAGCAGCACTTATCCGGGACAGGGGTCCTACGAGCAGTACTTC. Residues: CASSTYPGQGSYEQYF.

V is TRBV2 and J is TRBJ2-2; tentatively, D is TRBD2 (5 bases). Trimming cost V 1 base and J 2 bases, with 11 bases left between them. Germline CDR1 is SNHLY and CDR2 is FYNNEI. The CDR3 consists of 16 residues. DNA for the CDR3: TGTGCCAGCAGTGAAGGGACTCGGCAAAACACCGGGGAGCTGTTTTTT. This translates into CASSEGTRQNTGELFF.

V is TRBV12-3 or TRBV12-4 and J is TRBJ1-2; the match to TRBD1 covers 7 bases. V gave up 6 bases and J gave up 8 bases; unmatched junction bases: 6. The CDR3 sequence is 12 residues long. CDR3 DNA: TGTGCCAGCAGACGACAGGGAGGCGGCTACACCTTC. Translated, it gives CASRRQGGGYTF.